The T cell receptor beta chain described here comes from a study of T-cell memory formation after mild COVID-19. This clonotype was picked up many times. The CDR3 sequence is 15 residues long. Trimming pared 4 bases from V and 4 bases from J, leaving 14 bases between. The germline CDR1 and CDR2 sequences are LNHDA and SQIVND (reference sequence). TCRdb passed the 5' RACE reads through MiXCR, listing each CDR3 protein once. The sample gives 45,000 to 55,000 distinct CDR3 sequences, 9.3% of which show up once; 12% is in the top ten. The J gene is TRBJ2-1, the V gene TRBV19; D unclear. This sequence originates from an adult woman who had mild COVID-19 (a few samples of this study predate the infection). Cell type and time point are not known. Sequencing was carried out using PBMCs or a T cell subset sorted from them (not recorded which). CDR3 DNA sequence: TGTGCCAGTAGTACTCTCACAGTAGGTTACAATGAGCAGTTCTTC. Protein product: CASSTLTVGYNEQFF. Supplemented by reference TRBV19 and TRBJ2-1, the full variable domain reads DGGITQSPKYLFRKEGQNVTLSCEQNLNHDAMYWYRQDPGQGLRLIYYSQIVNDFQKGDIAEGYSVSREKKESFPLTVTSAQKNPTAFYLCASSTLTVGYNEQFFGPGTRLTVL.